This TCR beta chain was obtained from a study of blood T cell repertoires in COVID-19. This CDR3 comprises 14 residues. V was cut by 2 bases and J by 5 bases, with 13 bases left in between. Germline assignment: CDR1 SGHTS and CDR2 YDEGEE. Clones were sequenced by immunoSEQ multiplex PCR, and TCRdb holds only the in-frame ones, with some missing. This table has over 200,000 clones, about three quarters appearing once. The sequence was collected from a woman aged 80 or over with acute or convalescent COVID-19. This chain uses TRBV5-8 with TRBJ1-1; D is ambiguous. Sample: peripheral blood. CDR3 protein: CASSLSGPDTEAFF. The CDR3 region has the DNA TGTGCCAGCAGCTTATCCGGTCCCGATACTGAAGCTTTCTTT.